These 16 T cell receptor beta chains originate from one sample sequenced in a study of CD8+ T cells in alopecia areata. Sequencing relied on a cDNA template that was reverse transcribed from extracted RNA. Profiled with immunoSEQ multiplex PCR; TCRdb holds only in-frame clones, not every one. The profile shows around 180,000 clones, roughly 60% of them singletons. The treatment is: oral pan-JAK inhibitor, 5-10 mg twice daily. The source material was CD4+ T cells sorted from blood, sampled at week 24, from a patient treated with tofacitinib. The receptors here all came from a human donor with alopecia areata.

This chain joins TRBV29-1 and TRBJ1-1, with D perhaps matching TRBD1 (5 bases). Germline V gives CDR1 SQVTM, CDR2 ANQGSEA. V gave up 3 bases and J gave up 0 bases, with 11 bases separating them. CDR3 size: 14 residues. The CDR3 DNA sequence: TGCAGCGTTGATACTGACAGACTGAACACTGAAGCTTTCTTT. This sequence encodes CSVDTDRLNTEAFF.

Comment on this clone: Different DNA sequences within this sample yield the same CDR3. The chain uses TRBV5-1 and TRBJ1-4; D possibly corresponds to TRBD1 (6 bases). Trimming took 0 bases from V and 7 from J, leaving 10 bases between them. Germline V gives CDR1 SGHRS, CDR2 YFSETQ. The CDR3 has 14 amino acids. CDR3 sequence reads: CASSLDREGEKLFF. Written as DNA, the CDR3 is TGCGCCAGCAGCTTGGACAGGGAGGGTGAAAAACTGTTTTTT.

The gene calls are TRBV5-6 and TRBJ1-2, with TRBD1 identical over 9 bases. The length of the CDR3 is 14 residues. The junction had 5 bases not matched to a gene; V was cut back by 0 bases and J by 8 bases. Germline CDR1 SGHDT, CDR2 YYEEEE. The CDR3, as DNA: TGTGCCAGCAGCTTGGCCTCGGGACAGGGAGGCTACACCTTC. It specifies CASSLASGQGGYTF. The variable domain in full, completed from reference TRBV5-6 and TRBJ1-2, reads DAGVTQSPTHLIKTRGQQVTLRCSPKSGHDTVSWYQQALGQGPQFIFQYYEEEERQRGNFPDRFSGHQFPNYSSELNVNALLLGDSALYLCASSLASGQGGYTFGSGTRLTVV.

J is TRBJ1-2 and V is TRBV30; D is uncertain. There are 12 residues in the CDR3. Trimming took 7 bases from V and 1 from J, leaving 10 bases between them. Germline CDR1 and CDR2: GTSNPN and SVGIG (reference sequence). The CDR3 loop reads CASATINYGYTF. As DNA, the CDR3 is TGTGCCTCCGCTACTATTAACTATGGCTACACCTTC.

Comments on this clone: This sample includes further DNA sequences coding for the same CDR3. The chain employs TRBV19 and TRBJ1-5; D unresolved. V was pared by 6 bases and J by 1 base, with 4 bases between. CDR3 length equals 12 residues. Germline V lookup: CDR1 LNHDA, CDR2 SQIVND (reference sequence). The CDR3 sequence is CASRDSNQPQHF. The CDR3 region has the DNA TGTGCCAGTAGGGACAGCAATCAGCCCCAGCATTTT.

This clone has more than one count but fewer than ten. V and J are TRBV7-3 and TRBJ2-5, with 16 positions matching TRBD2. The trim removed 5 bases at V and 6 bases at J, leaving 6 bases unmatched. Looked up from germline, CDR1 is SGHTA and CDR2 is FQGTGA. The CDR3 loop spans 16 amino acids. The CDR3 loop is CASSPGLAGGRKTQYF. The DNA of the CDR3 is TGTGCCAGCAGCCCGGGACTAGCGGGGGGGCGAAAGACCCAGTACTTC. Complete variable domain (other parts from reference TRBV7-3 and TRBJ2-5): GAGVSQTPSNKVTEKGKYVELRCDPISGHTALYWYRQSLGQGPEFLIYFQGTGAADDSGLPNDRFFAVRPEGSVSTLKIQRTERGDSAVYLCASSPGLAGGRKTQYFGPGTRLLVL.

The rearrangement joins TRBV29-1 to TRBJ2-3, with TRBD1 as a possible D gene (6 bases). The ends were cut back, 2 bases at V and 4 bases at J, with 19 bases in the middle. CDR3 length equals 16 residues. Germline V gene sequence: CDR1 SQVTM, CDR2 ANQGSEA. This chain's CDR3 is CSVEHRDTRRSDTQYF. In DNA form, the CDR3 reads TGCAGCGTTGAACACCGGGACACACGGCGATCAGATACGCAGTATTTT.

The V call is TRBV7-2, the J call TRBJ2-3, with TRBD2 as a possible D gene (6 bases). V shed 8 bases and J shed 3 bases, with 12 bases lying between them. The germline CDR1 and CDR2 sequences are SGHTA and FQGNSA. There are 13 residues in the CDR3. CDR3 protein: CASRGLGTDTQYF. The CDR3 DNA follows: TGTGCCAGCCGGGGGTTAGGAACAGATACGCAGTATTTT.

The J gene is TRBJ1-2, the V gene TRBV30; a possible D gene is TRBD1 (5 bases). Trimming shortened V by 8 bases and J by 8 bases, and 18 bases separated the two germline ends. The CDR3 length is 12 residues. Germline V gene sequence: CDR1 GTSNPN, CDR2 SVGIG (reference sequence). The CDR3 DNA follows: TGTGCCGGGGGTCTACGGTCTGAAGGCTACACCTTC. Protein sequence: CAGGLRSEGYTF.

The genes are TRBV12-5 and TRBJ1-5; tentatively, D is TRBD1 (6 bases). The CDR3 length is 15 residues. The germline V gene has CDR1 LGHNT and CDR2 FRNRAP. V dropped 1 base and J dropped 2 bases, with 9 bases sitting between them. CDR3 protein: CASGLAGVGNQPQHF. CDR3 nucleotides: TGTGCTAGTGGTTTGGCAGGGGTTGGCAATCAGCCCCAGCATTTT.

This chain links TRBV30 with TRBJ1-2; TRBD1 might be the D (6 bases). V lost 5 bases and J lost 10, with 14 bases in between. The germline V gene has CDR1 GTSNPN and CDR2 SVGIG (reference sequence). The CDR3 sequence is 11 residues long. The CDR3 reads CAWATGTDYTF. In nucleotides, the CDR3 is TGTGCCTGGGCCACAGGGACGGACTACACCTTC.

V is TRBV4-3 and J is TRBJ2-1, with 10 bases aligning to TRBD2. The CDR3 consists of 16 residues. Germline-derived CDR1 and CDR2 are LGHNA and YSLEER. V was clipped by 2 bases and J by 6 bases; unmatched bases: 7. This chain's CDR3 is CASSQQLRTSGNEQFF. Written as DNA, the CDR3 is TGCGCCAGCAGCCAACAACTCCGGACTAGCGGCAATGAGCAGTTCTTC.

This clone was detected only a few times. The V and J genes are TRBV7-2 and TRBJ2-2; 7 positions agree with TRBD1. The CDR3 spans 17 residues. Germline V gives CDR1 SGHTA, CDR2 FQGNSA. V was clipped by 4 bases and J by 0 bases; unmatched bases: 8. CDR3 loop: CASSSRRDSPNTGELFF. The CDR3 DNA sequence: TGTGCCAGCAGCTCCAGACGGGACAGCCCGAACACCGGGGAGCTGTTTTTT.

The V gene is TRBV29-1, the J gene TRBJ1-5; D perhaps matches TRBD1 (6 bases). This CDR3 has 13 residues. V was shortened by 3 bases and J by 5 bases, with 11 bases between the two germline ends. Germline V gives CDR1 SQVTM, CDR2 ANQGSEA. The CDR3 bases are TGCAGCGTTGATATGGGGGCCGATCAGCCCCAGCATTTT. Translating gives CSVDMGADQPQHF.

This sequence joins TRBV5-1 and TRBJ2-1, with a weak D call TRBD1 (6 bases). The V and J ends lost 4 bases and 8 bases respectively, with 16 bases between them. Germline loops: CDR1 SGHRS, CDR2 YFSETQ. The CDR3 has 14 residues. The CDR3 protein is CASSPDRRGDEQFF. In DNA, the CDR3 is TGCGCCAGCAGCCCGGATCGCAGGGGAGATGAGCAGTTCTTC.

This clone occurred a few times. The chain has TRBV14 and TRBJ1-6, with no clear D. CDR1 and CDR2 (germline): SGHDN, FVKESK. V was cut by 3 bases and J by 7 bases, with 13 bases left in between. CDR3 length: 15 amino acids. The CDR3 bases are TGTGCCAGCAGCCACGGCGTTAGAGAAAATTCACCCCTCCACTTT. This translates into CASSHGVRENSPLHF. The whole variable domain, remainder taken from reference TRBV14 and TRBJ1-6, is EAGVTQFPSHSVIEKGQTVTLRCDPISGHDNLYWYRRVMGKEIKFLLHFVKESKQDESGMPNNRFLAERTGGTYSTLKVQPAELEDSGVYFCASSHGVRENSPLHFGNGTRLTVT.